What follows is one T cell receptor beta chain and its context. The antigen is not known. Sequencing was performed with immunoSEQ multiplex PCR; in TCRdb, only in-frame clones are kept and a portion is missing. Of a few million clones in the sample, around 94% were seen once. The sample comes from a study of shared clonotypes between healthy human individuals. The study's findings and limits: Across subsets, estimated richness was generally greater for naive than for memory populations.

Germline values: CDR1 SGHTA, CDR2 FQGNSA. This CDR3 contains 12 residues. The V end lost 6 bases, the J end lost 4 bases, and 10 bases lay between the germline ends. The sample comprised naive CD4+ T cells sorted from blood. Subset: CD45RA+ positively selected. V usage is TRBV7-2 and J usage is TRBJ2-7; D call uncertain. This sequence was found in a young man in good health. The CDR3 here is CASSLRLYEQYF. The CDR3 region has the DNA TGTGCCAGCAGTTTAAGGTTGTACGAGCAGTACTTC.